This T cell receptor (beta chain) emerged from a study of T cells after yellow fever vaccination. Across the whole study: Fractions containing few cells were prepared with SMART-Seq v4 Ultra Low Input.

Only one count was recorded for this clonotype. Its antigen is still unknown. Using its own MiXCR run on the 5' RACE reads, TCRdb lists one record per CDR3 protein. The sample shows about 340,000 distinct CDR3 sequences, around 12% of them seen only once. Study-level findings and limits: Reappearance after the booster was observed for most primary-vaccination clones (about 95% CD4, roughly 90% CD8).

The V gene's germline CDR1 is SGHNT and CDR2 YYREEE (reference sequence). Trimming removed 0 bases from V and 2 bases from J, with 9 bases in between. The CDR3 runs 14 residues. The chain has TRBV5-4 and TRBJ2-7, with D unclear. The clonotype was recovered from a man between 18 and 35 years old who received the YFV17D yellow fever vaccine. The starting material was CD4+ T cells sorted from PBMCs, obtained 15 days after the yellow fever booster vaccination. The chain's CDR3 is CASSLASSTYEQYF. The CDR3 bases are TGTGCCAGCAGCTTGGCATCCAGCACCTACGAGCAGTACTTC.